A single T cell receptor beta chain is shown here with its context. The sample belongs to a study of cytomegalovirus exposure and HLA in healthy donors. The J segment lost 1 base and the V segment lost 8 bases, leaving 7 bases of the junction unmatched. Per the germline V gene, CDR1 is SQVTM and CDR2 is ANQGSEA. The CDR3 covers 13 residues. The PCR had 60 Vbeta and 13 Jbeta primers. Data came from immunoSEQ multiplex PCR; TCRdb stores just in-frame clones and leaves some out. The repertoire holds about 160,000 clones, with roughly 77% as singletons. V gene TRBV29-1 combines with J gene TRBJ1-1; 7 bases map to TRBD1. The sequenced material came from PBMCs. The sequence was collected from a woman between 40 and 50 years old in good health and CMV-seropositive. CDR3 protein: CSWSRGANTEAFF. The CDR3 DNA sequence: TGCAGCTGGAGCAGGGGGGCGAACACTGAAGCTTTCTTT.